These 10 T cell receptor beta chains were sequenced from one sample in a study of control samples from healthy donors and cancer patients. The data were produced by immunoSEQ multiplex PCR, yet TCRdb's version contains in-frame clones alone and is incomplete. This sample has around 150,000 clones, with 90% to 95% found just once. The source material was blood. The receptors stem from a woman in her thirties or forties in good health.

V is TRBV5-1 and J is TRBJ1-1; D gene uncertain. The CDR3 covers 15 residues. Germline CDR1 is SGHRS and CDR2 is YFSETQ. The ends were cut back, 0 bases at V and 4 bases at J, with 13 bases in the middle. The CDR3 DNA is TGCGCCAGCAGCTTGGATGTGGTTTCAGGCACTGAAGCTTTCTTT. The encoded protein is CASSLDVVSGTEAFF.

This rearrangement joins TRBV7-2 to TRBJ1-3; D remains unclear. CDR3 length: 15 amino acids. Trimming took 1 base from V and 2 from J, leaving 9 bases between them. Germline CDR1 and CDR2: SGHTA and FQGNSA. Here the CDR3 reads CASSLDSRTGNTIYF. The CDR3 DNA is TGTGCCAGCAGCTTAGATAGCCGAACTGGAAACACCATATATTTT.

The chain combines TRBV19 with TRBJ1-1; TRBD1 matches 7 bases. The CDR3 is made up of 15 amino acids. Germline V CDR1 and CDR2: LNHDA, SQIVND (reference sequence). V trimming: 6 bases; J trimming: 1 base; junction bases outside the gene matches: 8. The CDR3 region is CASSQTGRTNTEAFF. The CDR3 DNA sequence: TGTGCCAGTAGCCAGACAGGGCGGACGAACACTGAAGCTTTCTTT.

The chain carries TRBV29-1 and TRBJ2-7, with 10 bases that match TRBD1. Germline V gives CDR1 SQVTM, CDR2 ANQGSEA. This CDR3 region has 13 residues. J lost 6 bases, V lost 3 bases, and 5 bases had no gene match. Here the CDR3 reads CSVERQGALEQYF. The CDR3, as DNA: TGCAGCGTTGAGAGACAGGGGGCTCTCGAGCAGTACTTC.

V is TRBV9 and J is TRBJ2-3, with TRBD2 matching 10 bases. The V and J ends lost 4 bases and 6 bases, in that order; junction bases with no gene match: 5. Germline V CDR1 and CDR2: SGDLS, YYNGEE. This CDR3 region has 14 residues. The CDR3 nucleotides read TGTGCCAGCAGCCCCGGGACTAGCGATGATACGCAGTATTTT. Translating it yields CASSPGTSDDTQYF.

The chain is built from TRBV9 and TRBJ2-7, with D tentatively TRBD1 (6 bases). With 4 bases removed from V and 5 bases from J, the gap between germline ends came to 16 bases. The CDR3 length is 14 residues. The germline V gene has CDR1 SGDLS and CDR2 YYNGEE. CDR3 sequence reads: CASSLGAGVHEQYF. CDR3 DNA: TGTGCCAGCAGCCTAGGGGCAGGGGTCCACGAGCAGTACTTC.

The V gene is TRBV6-2 or TRBV6-3, the J gene TRBJ2-7, with 15 nucleotides matching TRBD2. The CDR3 sequence is 20 residues long. Per the germline V gene, CDR1 is MNHEY and CDR2 is SVGEGT. J lost 2 bases, V lost 4 bases, and 15 bases had no gene match. The CDR3 DNA reads as TGTGCCAGCAGTTTACCGAACCTGGGACTAGCGGGAGGCCCGACCTACGAGCAGTACTTC. It codes for CASSLPNLGLAGGPTYEQYF.

CDR3 residues: CASSIRGNTIYF. DNA of the CDR3: TGTGCCAGCAGCATTCGAGGAAACACCATATATTTT. The gene calls are TRBV6-2 or TRBV6-3 and TRBJ1-3; no firm D call. The V and J ends lost 6 bases and 4 bases respectively, with 7 bases between them. This CDR3 spans 12 amino acids. Germline V lookup: CDR1 MNHEY, CDR2 SVGEGT.

The chain employs TRBV18 and TRBJ1-2; D remains unclear. Germline CDR1 is KGHSH and CDR2 is LQKENI. The V end lost 1 base, the J end lost 8 bases, and 8 bases lay between the germline ends. The CDR3 has 12 residues. The CDR3 reads CASSPREDGYTF. The CDR3 region has the DNA TGTGCCAGCTCACCACGGGAGGACGGCTACACCTTC. Together with reference TRBV18 and TRBJ1-2, the CDR3 gives the full variable domain: NAGVMQNPRHLVRRRGQEARLRCSPMKGHSHVYWYRQLPEEGLKFMVYLQKENIIDESGMPKERFSAEFPKEGPSILRIQQVVRGDSAAYFCASSPREDGYTFGSGTRLTVV.

The rearrangement links TRBV4-3 to TRBJ1-6; the D is unclear. Trimming cost V 3 bases and J 0 bases, with 9 bases left between them. CDR1 and CDR2 (germline): LGHNA, YSLEER. This CDR3 comprises 16 residues. In DNA, the CDR3 is TGCGCCAGCAGCCAGGGTGGGAGCTCCTATAATTCACCCCTCCACTTT. Translation gives CASSQGGSSYNSPLHF.